These T cell receptor beta chains were read from a single sample in a study of blood T cells in healthy people across ages. TCRdb used MiXCR to reprocess the 5' RACE reads, holding one entry per CDR3 protein. Of fewer than 1,000,000 distinct CDR3 sequences listed, 46% are singletons. Sequencing was done on a sample of blood. These receptors were taken from an elderly man in good health. Both conserved end residues are part of each CDR3. Rows may omit the clone size; those that give it use once, few, many or a size class.

V	J	size	CDR3
TRBV6-2/TRBV6-3	TRBJ2-6	.	CASQRGSSGANVLTF
TRBV5-1	TRBJ1-1	.	CASSSWGVNTEAFF
TRBV9	TRBJ1-2	.	CASNTGFPNGYTF
TRBV10-3	TRBJ2-1	.	CASSGTVYNEQFF
TRBV5-1	TRBJ2-7	.	CASSGTSSNEQYF
TRBV2	TRBJ2-7	.	CASKSVGRAPYEQYF
TRBV6-5	TRBJ2-3	.	CASSYSVSPSTDTQYF
TRBV14	TRBJ2-1	.	CASSQAWGIPDEQFF
TRBV12-3/TRBV12-4	TRBJ2-3	.	CASSARQGADTRYF
TRBV4-1	.	.	CASSHGLAGVGEQYF
TRBV20-1	TRBJ2-1	.	CSAGLSGSYNEQFF
TRBV28	TRBJ2-2	.	CASSTPTTGQGPLGELFF
TRBV5-6	TRBJ1-1	few	CASSRGTGRGNTEAFF
TRBV10-3	TRBJ2-3	.	CAISEGLGGASTDTQYF
TRBV7-3	TRBJ2-3	.	CASSPMGGGSTDTQYF
TRBV4-3	.	.	CASSQDSGTGEQYF
TRBV4-2	TRBJ2-1	few	CASSQGGGPAGTYNEQFF
TRBV28	TRBJ2-2	.	CASSSSQGRGPGELFF
TRBV21-1	TRBJ1-1	.	CASSKSGTGVNTEAFF
TRBV20-1	.	.	CSARTVNEQYF
TRBV5-1	TRBJ2-3	once	CASSSTQEVRDTQYF
TRBV20-1	TRBJ2-2	.	CSARETGFTGELFF
TRBV6-1	TRBJ1-5	.	CASSEFQPQHF
TRBV7-2	TRBJ2-1	.	CASSTQSGANEQFF
TRBV24-1	TRBJ2-5	few	CATKGLQETQYF
TRBV3-1	TRBJ2-5	.	CASSPAGGVTQYF
TRBV7-9	TRBJ2-1	few	CASSFNGQYNEQFF
TRBV14	TRBJ2-3	.	CASSQMTDTQYF
TRBV20-1	TRBJ2-3	.	CSARDHTQYF
TRBV27	TRBJ2-3	.	CASSTRTVTDTQYF
TRBV27	.	few	CASRSTRGNEQYF
TRBV12-3/TRBV12-4	TRBJ2-4	once	CASSLEMGDGSLAKNIQYF
TRBV4-3	TRBJ2-2	.	CASSQEGVGTGELFF
TRBV5-1	TRBJ2-1	few	CASSLELAGLSYNEQFF
TRBV24-1	TRBJ2-2	.	CATGRTGENTGELFF
TRBV20-1	TRBJ2-7	few	CSASRAGSSYEQYF
TRBV10-2	TRBJ2-5	.	CASRDGTVRGRETQYF
TRBV20-1	TRBJ2-5	many	CSAREPLAGVETQYF
TRBV3-1	TRBJ2-7	.	CASSQVTSGRPHYNEQYF
TRBV6-1	TRBJ2-5	once	CASSPGPAGTQETQYF
TRBV7-2	TRBJ2-3	.	CASSWGRLAGDADTQYF
TRBV29-1	TRBJ1-1	few	CSVAEQVEAFF
TRBV14	TRBJ1-1	.	CASSQLPYTEAFF
TRBV6-5	TRBJ1-2	.	CASSYLIRRRLYGYTF
TRBV4-2	TRBJ1-2	.	CASSQDVYSYGYTF
TRBV11-2	TRBJ2-5	.	CASRKEAQETQYF
TRBV12-3/TRBV12-4	TRBJ1-1	few	CASSHPPGFKNTEAFF
TRBV27	TRBJ1-2	.	CASSLTVGGGNGYTF
TRBV7-6	TRBJ2-7	once	CASSSSGASGYSSYEQYF
TRBV27	.	few	CASSFSGKYEQYF
TRBV5-1	TRBJ2-1	.	CASSGTNSYKEQFF
TRBV7-2	TRBJ2-5	few	CASSVWTKLETQYF
TRBV6-6	TRBJ2-3	.	CASSYRDRSTDTQYF
TRBV7-2	TRBJ2-5	.	CASSSWEYQETQYF
TRBV6-5	TRBJ1-4	.	CASSSWPPRNEKLFF
TRBV20-1	TRBJ2-5	few	CSALRGGETQYF